This TCR beta chain was profiled in a study of cytomegalovirus exposure and HLA in healthy donors. Only one count was recorded for this clone. Its cognate antigen is unknown. The PCR used 60 Vbeta and 13 Jbeta primers. Only in-frame clones appear in the TCRdb table, and some are missing; sequencing was by immunoSEQ multiplex PCR. The table shows just under 250,000 clones, with 82% occurring only once. CDR3 length: 13 amino acids. Germline-derived CDR1 and CDR2 are SGDLS and YYNGEE. With 0 bases removed from V and 1 base from J, the gap between germline ends came to 4 bases. Notes on the study in general: Presence/absence comparisons presumed near-even sequencing depth among donors. The study labeled roughly 160 TCR beta chains cytomegalovirus-associated.

The rearrangement joins TRBV9 to TRBJ1-1; D gene unclear. Specimen: PBMCs. The sequence came from a woman aged 40 to 50 in good health and CMV-seropositive. CDR3 DNA sequence: TGTGCCAGCAGCGTAGGCGCGAACACTGAAGCTTTCTTT. Protein sequence: CASSVGANTEAFF.